The T cell receptor (beta chain) under discussion was sequenced for a study of monozygotic twins with inflammatory bowel disease. TCRdb reworked the 5' RACE reads into one entry per CDR3 protein, no DNA. The sample's table shows 300,000 to 350,000 distinct CDR3 sequences. There are 13 residues in the CDR3. Germline assignment: CDR1 SQVTM and CDR2 ANQGSEA. Sequencing was carried out using blood. The J gene is TRBJ1-4, the V gene TRBV29-1; the TCRdb D gene call, TRBD1, has no DNA to confirm it. This TCR derives from a human donor with ulcerative colitis or Crohn's disease, or a healthy co-twin of an affected twin (not recorded which). The CDR3 spells CSVFPRANEKLFF.